A single sample gave rise to the 27 T cell receptor beta chains below, sequenced in a study of blood T cell repertoires in COVID-19. Measured with immunoSEQ multiplex PCR; TCRdb has only the in-frame clones, and not every one. The sample has a few hundred thousand clones, around 86% seen once. Sequenced: PBMCs or T cells enriched from blood (not recorded which). The receptor source for this set is a woman in her forties or fifties who had recovered from COVID-19.

V gene TRBV5-1 combines with J gene TRBJ1-3, with D perhaps matching TRBD1 (5 bases). There are 17 residues in the CDR3. Germline values: CDR1 SGHRS, CDR2 YFSETQ. Trimming pared 0 bases from V and 0 bases from J, leaving 13 bases between. CDR3 protein: CASSLGNRPISGNTIYF. The DNA for the CDR3 is TGCGCCAGCAGCTTGGGAAACAGGCCTATCTCTGGAAACACCATATATTTT.

The V and J genes are TRBV3-1 (or the pseudogene TRBV3-2) and TRBJ1-2; perhaps TRBD1 as D (5 bases). The CDR3 runs 14 residues. With 4 bases removed from V and 4 bases from J, the gap between germline ends came to 13 bases. The germline CDR1 and CDR2 sequences are LGHDT and YNNKEL (reference sequence). CDR3 sequence reads: CASSRGQGGYGYTF. In nucleotides, the CDR3 is TGTGCCAGCAGCCGCGGCCAGGGAGGCTATGGCTACACCTTC.

The genes are TRBV7-9 and TRBJ2-1; TRBD2 matches 11 bases. J lost 5 bases, V lost 5 bases, and 5 bases had no gene match. This CDR3 is 15 amino acids long. From germline, CDR1 is SEHNR and CDR2 FQNEAQ (reference sequence). The CDR3 spells CASSNSGGADNEQFF. Written as DNA, the CDR3 is TGTGCCAGCAGCAATAGCGGGGGGGCCGACAATGAGCAGTTCTTC.

The rearrangement joins TRBV20-1 to TRBJ1-5; a possible D gene is TRBD1 (6 bases). V lost 3 bases, J lost 0 bases, and 12 bases lay in between. This CDR3 region has 15 residues. CDR1 DFQATT and CDR2 SNEGSKA come from the germline V gene (reference sequence). Written as DNA, the CDR3 is TGCAGTGCTAGTCTTCAGGGGTATAGCAATCAGCCCCAGCATTTT. Translated: CSASLQGYSNQPQHF.

The rearrangement uses TRBV7-6 and TRBJ1-4, with 9 bases fitting TRBD1. This CDR3 comprises 16 residues. The V gene's germline CDR1 is SGHVS and CDR2 FNYEAQ. The V and J ends lost 1 base and 8 bases, in that order; junction bases with no gene match: 8. Here the CDR3 DNA reads TGTGCCAGCAGCTTAGGCCACAGGGGGCGTAAGGAAAAACTGTTTTTT. Amino acids: CASSLGHRGRKEKLFF. Complete variable domain (other parts from reference TRBV7-6 and TRBJ1-4): GAGVSQSPRYKVTKRGQDVALRCDPISGHVSLYWYRQALGQGPEFLTYFNYEAQQDKSGLPNDRFSAERPEGSISTLTIQRTEQRDSAMYRCASSLGHRGRKEKLFFGSGTQLSVL.

V is TRBV12-3 or TRBV12-4 and J is TRBJ1-1; possible D gene TRBD1, 5 bases. The CDR3 length is 13 residues. Between the trimmed V and J ends, which lost 7 bases and 1 base, there was a span of 10 bases. CDR3 region: CASTRAGNTEAFF. DNA for the CDR3: TGTGCCAGCACCAGGGCAGGGAACACTGAAGCTTTCTTT.

The chain links TRBV13 to TRBJ2-7; the match to TRBD1 covers 11 bases. Germline CDR1 is PRHDT and CDR2 is FYEKMQ (reference sequence). The junction had 7 bases not matched to a gene; V was cut back by 5 bases and J by 7 bases. CDR3 size: 14 residues. In DNA form, the CDR3 reads TGTGCCAGCAGCCCACGGACAGGGGGCGCAGAGCAGTACTTC. Its translation is CASSPRTGGAEQYF.

V gene TRBV29-1 combines with J gene TRBJ2-5; possibly TRBD2 for D (5 bases). The CDR3 has 15 residues. V was pared by 0 bases and J by 0 bases, with 11 bases between. Per the germline V gene, CDR1 is SQVTM and CDR2 is ANQGSEA. The CDR3 protein is CSVEEVGRDQETQYF. CDR3 DNA: TGCAGCGTTGAAGAAGTTGGGCGGGACCAAGAGACCCAGTACTTC.

V is TRBV4-1 and J is TRBJ1-5; 10 positions agree with TRBD1. Germline CDR1 is MGHRA and CDR2 is YSYEKL. The CDR3 sequence is 16 residues long. The V segment lost 4 bases and the J segment 7 bases; nucleotides outside the gene matches: 10. The CDR3 bases are TGCGCCAGCAGCCTGGTAGACAGGGGGCATGGCCAGCCCCAGCATTTT. It yields the protein CASSLVDRGHGQPQHF.

V usage is TRBV3-1 (or the pseudogene TRBV3-2) and J usage is TRBJ1-1; D remains ambiguous. This CDR3 has 15 amino acids. V was pared by 1 base and J by 1 base, with 10 bases between. The germline V gene has CDR1 LGHDT and CDR2 YNNKEL (reference sequence). CDR3 protein: CASSQGTGANTEAFF. Written as DNA, the CDR3 is TGTGCCAGCAGCCAAGGAACGGGAGCGAACACTGAAGCTTTCTTT.

The chain links TRBV28 to TRBJ1-1; 9 bases are shared with TRBD1. Germline-derived CDR1 and CDR2 are MDHEN and SYDVKM. Trimming removed 3 bases from V and 6 bases from J; junction bases left unmatched: 14. This CDR3 spans 17 amino acids. The CDR3 spells CASSFPRDRAESPEAFF. CDR3 DNA: TGTGCCAGCAGTTTCCCCCGGGACAGGGCCGAGTCGCCTGAAGCTTTCTTT.

This clone was picked up a small number of times. V and J are TRBV10-3 and TRBJ1-5, with a possible D match to TRBD1 (6 bases). Per germline, CDR1 ENHRY and CDR2 SYGVKD. Between the trimmed V and J ends, which lost 2 bases and 7 bases, there was a span of 15 bases. The CDR3 runs to 15 residues. CDR3 coding DNA: TGTGCCATCAGTGAGACAGGGAGTAAAGGGCAGCCCCAGCATTTT. Translating it yields CAISETGSKGQPQHF.

This clone showed up just a few times. The rearrangement uses TRBV19 and TRBJ2-7; D possibly corresponds to TRBD2 (7 bases). Germline V gene data show CDR1 as LNHDA and CDR2 as SQIVND (reference sequence). This CDR3 spans 11 amino acids. The germline V and J ends were trimmed by 9 bases and 6 bases, with 12 bases remaining between them. Here the CDR3 reads CASEGGLEQYF. DNA of the CDR3: TGTGCCAGCGAGGGGGGGCTCGAGCAGTACTTC.

The rearrangement joins TRBV2 to TRBJ2-5, with D tentatively TRBD1 (5 bases). CDR3 length equals 14 residues. Trimming removed 3 bases at V and 2 bases at J, with 10 bases between. CDR1 and CDR2 from the germline V gene are SNHLY and FYNNEI. Here the CDR3 DNA reads TGTGCCAGCAGTGATGGGGCGCTACAAGAGACCCAGTACTTC. It is translated as CASSDGALQETQYF.

The chain links TRBV9 to TRBJ1-3; D not resolved. V was cut by 4 bases and J by 0 bases, with 20 bases left in between. The CDR3 spans 18 residues. The germline V gene has CDR1 SGDLS and CDR2 YYNGEE. Here the CDR3 DNA reads TGTGCCAGCAGCCCCCTCCCTGCGGTCCCAGACTCTGGAAACACCATATATTTT. This encodes CASSPLPAVPDSGNTIYF.

As concerns this clone: Different DNA sequences within this sample yield the same CDR3. The J gene is TRBJ1-2, the V gene TRBV5-5, with 9 bases matching TRBD1. The CDR3 covers 16 residues. Germline CDR1 SGHKS, CDR2 YYEKEE (reference sequence). The V segment lost 4 bases and the J segment 6 bases; nucleotides outside the gene matches: 13. CDR3 nucleotides: TGTGCCAGCAGCGGTAAGGACAGGGGATCACTGCATGGCTACACCTTC. Protein: CASSGKDRGSLHGYTF.

The rearrangement uses TRBV5-1 and TRBJ2-7; D possibly corresponds to TRBD1 (6 bases). Germline V gene data show CDR1 as SGHRS and CDR2 as YFSETQ. The CDR3 contains 14 residues. V lost 7 bases to trimming and J lost 0 bases, with 14 bases between them. CDR3 sequence: CASAGTSSSYEQYF. The DNA for the CDR3 is TGCGCCAGCGCCGGGACATCAAGCTCCTACGAGCAGTACTTC. Full variable domain (outside the CDR3, taken from reference TRBV5-1 and TRBJ2-7): KAGVTQTPRYLIKTRGQQVTLSCSPISGHRSVSWYQQTPGQGLQFLFEYFSETQRNKGNFPGRFSGRQFSNSRSEMNVSTLELGDSALYLCASAGTSSSYEQYFGPGTRLTVT.

The genes are TRBV7-2 and TRBJ1-2; weak D call: TRBD1 (6 bases). Germline CDR1 and CDR2: SGHTA and FQGNSA. V dropped 9 bases and J dropped 7 bases, with 15 bases sitting between them. The CDR3 extends over 12 amino acids. CDR3 coding DNA: TGTGCCAGGCTAACGACAGGTCGTGGCTACACCTTC. It yields the protein CARLTTGRGYTF.

CDR3 residues: CASSPGSEQYF. In nucleotides, the CDR3 is TGTGCCAGCTCACCAGGCAGCGAGCAGTACTTC. V is TRBV18 and J is TRBJ2-7, with unresolved D. The CDR3 is made up of 11 amino acids. Germline V gene sequence: CDR1 KGHSH, CDR2 LQKENI. Trimming pared 2 bases from V and 6 bases from J, leaving 5 bases between.

The table lists this clone with a count of one. The chain joins TRBV5-1 to TRBJ1-1; D unclear. V was pared by 6 bases and J by 1 base, with 16 bases between. There are 15 residues in the CDR3. Germline V lookup: CDR1 SGHRS, CDR2 YFSETQ. Here the CDR3 reads CASTWEGMANTEAFF. CDR3 coding DNA: TGCGCCAGCACCTGGGAGGGTATGGCGAACACTGAAGCTTTCTTT.

The chain uses TRBV18 and TRBJ2-3; 7 bases align to TRBD2. The CDR3 runs to 14 residues. J gave up 5 bases and V 2 bases, and 4 bases lay outside the gene matches. Looked up from germline, CDR1 is KGHSH and CDR2 is LQKENI. The CDR3 here is CASSPGLVGDTQYF. CDR3 sequence (DNA): TGTGCCAGCTCACCAGGACTAGTTGGAGATACGCAGTATTTT.

The rearrangement joins TRBV9 to TRBJ2-7; 10 bases match TRBD2. The CDR3 has 15 amino acids. V dropped 0 bases and J dropped 4; count of bases not matched to a gene: 4. From germline, CDR1 is SGDLS and CDR2 YYNGEE. The CDR3 protein is CASSVGTSGPYEQYF. The CDR3 DNA reads TGTGCCAGCAGCGTAGGGACTAGCGGCCCGTACGAGCAGTACTTC.

This chain links TRBV27 with TRBJ1-6; D unresolved. V lost 6 bases and J 9 bases, leaving 15 bases between the germline ends. CDR3 length: 14 residues. Germline loops: CDR1 MNHEY, CDR2 SMNVEV (reference sequence). CDR3 residues: CASRFEGYGSPLHF. In DNA, the CDR3 is TGTGCCAGCAGATTCGAGGGCTATGGTTCACCCCTCCACTTT.

This rearrangement joins TRBV29-1 to TRBJ1-1; D is perhaps TRBD1 (6 bases). CDR1 and CDR2 from the germline V gene are SQVTM and ANQGSEA. The length of the CDR3 is 15 residues. V was shortened by 6 bases and J by 8 bases, with 25 bases between the two germline ends. CDR3 loop: CSVRRDITGTSEAFF. The DNA for the CDR3 is TGCAGCGTCAGAAGGGATATTACCGGGACATCCGAAGCTTTCTTT.

The genes are TRBV7-2 and TRBJ2-2; no clear D gene. V was trimmed by 1 base and J by 3 bases, leaving 6 bases between them. CDR3 size: 14 residues. Germline V CDR1 and CDR2: SGHTA, FQGNSA. CDR3 DNA: TGTGCCAGCAGCTTAGGACTCTACACCGGGGAGCTGTTTTTT. Its protein is CASSLGLYTGELFF.

This clone was picked up one time. This chain uses TRBV6-2 or TRBV6-3 with TRBJ2-6; D remains unclear. Deletions cut 5 bases from V and 1 base from J, with 9 bases between. Germline V gene data show CDR1 as MNHEY and CDR2 as SVGEGT. CDR3 length: 15 amino acids. CDR3 nucleotides: TGTGCCAGCAGTCACCGGAGATCTGGGGCCAACGTCCTGACTTTC. Residues: CASSHRRSGANVLTF.

The V gene is TRBV30, the J gene TRBJ1-5, with no clear D. Trimming pared 2 bases from V and 7 bases from J, leaving 18 bases between. The CDR3 is 15 amino acids. Germline V gene lookup returns CDR1 GTSNPN and CDR2 SVGIG (reference sequence). CDR3 in amino acids: CAWSSGTLYGQPQHF. The CDR3 DNA reads as TGTGCCTGGAGTTCGGGAACTTTGTACGGACAGCCCCAGCATTTT.